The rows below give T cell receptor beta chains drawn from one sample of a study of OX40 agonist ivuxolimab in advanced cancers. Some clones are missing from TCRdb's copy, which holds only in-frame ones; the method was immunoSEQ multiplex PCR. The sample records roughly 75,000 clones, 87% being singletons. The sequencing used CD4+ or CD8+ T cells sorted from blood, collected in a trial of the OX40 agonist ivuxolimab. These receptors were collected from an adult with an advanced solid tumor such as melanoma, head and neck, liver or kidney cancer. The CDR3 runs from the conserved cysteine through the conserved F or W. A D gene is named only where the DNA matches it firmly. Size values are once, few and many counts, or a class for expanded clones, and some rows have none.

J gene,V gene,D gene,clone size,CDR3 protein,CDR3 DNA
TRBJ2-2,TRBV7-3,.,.,CASSPNGFTGELFF,TGTGCCAGCAGCCCTAATGGGTTCACCGGGGAGCTGTTTTTT
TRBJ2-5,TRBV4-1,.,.,CASSGGVGALETQYF,TGCGCCAGCAGCGGCGGCGTGGGGGCTTTGGAGACCCAGTACTTC
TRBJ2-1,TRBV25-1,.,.,CASSHSYNEQFF,TGTGCCAGCAGTCATAGCTACAATGAGCAGTTCTTC
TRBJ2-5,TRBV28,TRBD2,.,CASSLGLAGGQETQYF,TGTGCCAGCAGTTTAGGACTAGCGGGGGGGCAAGAGACCCAGTACTTC
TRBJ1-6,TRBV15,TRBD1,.,CATSRVPGGRSPLHF,TGTGCCACCAGCAGAGTACCAGGGGGGAGATCACCCCTCCACTTT
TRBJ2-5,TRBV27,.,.,CASSLQGMVQETQYF,TGTGCCAGCAGTTTGCAGGGGATGGTGCAAGAGACCCAGTACTTC
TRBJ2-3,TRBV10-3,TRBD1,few,CAISSTAGTGGTDTQYF,TGTGCCATCAGCTCTACCGCCGGGACAGGGGGGACAGATACGCAGTATTTT
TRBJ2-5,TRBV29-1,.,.,CSVERQLGETQYF,TGCAGCGTTGAGAGGCAGCTTGGGGAGACCCAGTACTTC
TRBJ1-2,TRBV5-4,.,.,CASSSRALWGYTF,TGTGCCAGCAGCTCCCGGGCCCTATGGGGCTACACCTTC
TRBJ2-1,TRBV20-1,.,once,CSPSGRNEQFF,TGCAGTCCTTCTGGGAGGAATGAGCAGTTCTTC
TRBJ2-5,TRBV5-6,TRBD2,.,CASSGSLAGAFRETQYF,TGTGCCAGCAGCGGATCTCTAGCGGGGGCCTTTCGGGAGACCCAGTACTTC
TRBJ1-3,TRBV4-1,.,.,CASSQSRERGGSGNTIYF,TGCGCCAGCAGCCAATCCCGGGAAAGGGGGGGCTCTGGAAACACCATATATTTT
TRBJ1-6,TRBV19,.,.,CASSISDYNSPLHF,TGTGCCAGTAGTATATCGGATTATAATTCACCCCTCCACTTT
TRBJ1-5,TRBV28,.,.,CASSFSLSRTANQPQHF,TGTGCCAGCAGTTTCTCCTTAAGTCGGACAGCAAATCAGCCCCAGCATTTT
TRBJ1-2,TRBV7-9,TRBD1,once,CASSPTGGRGYTF,TGTGCCAGCAGTCCGACAGGGGGCCGGGGCTACACCTTC
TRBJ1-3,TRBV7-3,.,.,CASSFMSGPDIYF,TGTGCCAGCAGCTTTATGTCGGGACCAGACATATATTTT
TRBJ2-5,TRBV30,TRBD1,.,CAWSFGQGAIETQYF,TGTGCCTGGAGCTTCGGACAGGGGGCAATAGAGACCCAGTACTTC
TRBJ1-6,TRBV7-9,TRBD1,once,CASSLVGQGNSPLHF,TGTGCCAGCAGCTTAGTGGGACAGGGTAATTCACCCCTCCACTTT
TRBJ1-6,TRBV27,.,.,CASSFYNSPLHF,TGTGCCAGCAGTTTCTATAATTCACCCCTCCACTTT
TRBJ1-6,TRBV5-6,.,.,CASSLQGWNSPLHF,TGTGCCAGCAGCTTACAGGGTTGGAATTCACCCCTCCACTTT
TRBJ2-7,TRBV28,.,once,CASSLTTYEQYF,TGTGCCAGCAGTTTAACCACCTACGAGCAGTACTTC
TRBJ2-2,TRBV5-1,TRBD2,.,CASSWASGLSGELFF,TGCGCCAGCAGCTGGGCTAGCGGACTTTCCGGGGAGCTGTTTTTT
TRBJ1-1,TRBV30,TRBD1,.,CAWSARDRGFAEAFF,TGTGCCTGGAGTGCCCGGGACAGGGGATTCGCTGAAGCTTTCTTT
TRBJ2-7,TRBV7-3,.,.,CASSLGAGSYEQYF,TGTGCCAGCAGCTTAGGGGCAGGGTCCTACGAGCAGTACTTC
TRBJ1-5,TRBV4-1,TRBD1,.,CASSQPTGGTRNQPQHF,TGCGCCAGCAGCCAACCTACAGGGGGGACGCGCAATCAGCCCCAGCATTTT
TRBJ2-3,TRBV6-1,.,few,CASSERGGVSTDTQYF,TGTGCCAGCAGTGAACGAGGGGGGGTTAGCACAGATACGCAGTATTTT
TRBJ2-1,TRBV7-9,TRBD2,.,CASSSMGLAGARQFF,TGTGCCAGCAGCTCAATGGGACTAGCGGGGGCGCGGCAGTTCTTC
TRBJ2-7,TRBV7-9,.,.,CASSSGLPYEQYF,TGTGCCAGCAGTTCCGGACTTCCCTACGAGCAGTACTTC
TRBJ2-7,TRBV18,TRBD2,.,CATRSGGRAGDEQYF,TGTGCCACCAGGTCCGGCGGGAGGGCCGGCGACGAGCAGTACTTC
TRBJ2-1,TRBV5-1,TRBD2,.,CASSLLSGNSEQFF,TGCGCCAGCAGCTTGTTGAGCGGGAACAGTGAGCAGTTCTTC
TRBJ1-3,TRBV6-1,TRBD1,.,CASSDPGGDGNTIYF,TGTGCCAGCAGTGACCCAGGGGGTGACGGAAACACCATATATTTT
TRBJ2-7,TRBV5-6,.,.,CASSQILGEQYF,TGTGCCAGCAGCCAAATACTGGGAGAGCAGTACTTC
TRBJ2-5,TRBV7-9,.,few,CASMRGSQETQYF,TGTGCCAGCATGCGGGGCTCCCAAGAGACCCAGTACTTC
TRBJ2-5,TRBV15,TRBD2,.,CATSRDLGERGRETQYF,TGTGCCACCAGCAGAGATTTGGGGGAGCGGGGGCGAGAGACCCAGTACTTC
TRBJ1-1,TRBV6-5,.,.,CASSWDTLNTEAFF,TGTGCCAGCAGCTGGGACACCTTGAACACTGAAGCTTTCTTT
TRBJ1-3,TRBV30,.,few,CAWGTGRIAGNTIYF,TGTGCCTGGGGTACAGGGAGAATCGCTGGAAACACCATATATTTT